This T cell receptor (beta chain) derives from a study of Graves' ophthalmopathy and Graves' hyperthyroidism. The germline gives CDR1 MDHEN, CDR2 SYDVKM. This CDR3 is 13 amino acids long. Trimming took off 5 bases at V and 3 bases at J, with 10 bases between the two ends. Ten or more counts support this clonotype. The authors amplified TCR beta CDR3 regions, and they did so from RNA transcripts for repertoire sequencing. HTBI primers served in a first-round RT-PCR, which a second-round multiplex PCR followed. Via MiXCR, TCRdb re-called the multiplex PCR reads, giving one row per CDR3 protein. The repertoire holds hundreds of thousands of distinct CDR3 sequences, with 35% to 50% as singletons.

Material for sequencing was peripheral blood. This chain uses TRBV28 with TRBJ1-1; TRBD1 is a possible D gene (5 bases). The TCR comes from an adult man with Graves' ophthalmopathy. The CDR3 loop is CASSTWTHTEAFF. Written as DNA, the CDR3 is TGTGCCAGCAGTACCTGGACACACACTGAAGCTTTCTTT. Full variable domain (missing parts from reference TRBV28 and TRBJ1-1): DVKVTQSSRYLVKRTGEKVFLECVQDMDHENMFWYRQDPGLGLRLIYFSYDVKMKEKGDIPEGYSVSREKKERFSLILESASTNQTSMYLCASSTWTHTEAFFGQGTRLTVV.